The 25 T cell receptor beta chains reported below all come from one sample, sequenced in a study of cytomegalovirus exposure and HLA in healthy donors. Both 60 Vbeta primers and 13 Jbeta primers went into the PCR. Sequenced by immunoSEQ multiplex PCR; TCRdb stores in-frame clones only, minus some. The sample consists of hundreds of thousands of clones, under 80% of them appearing once. The specimen sequenced was PBMCs. The receptor set was obtained from a woman under 40 in good health and CMV-seronegative.

The gene calls are TRBV14 and TRBJ1-2; maybe TRBD1 (5 bases). CDR1 SGHDN and CDR2 FVKESK come from the germline V gene. The CDR3 runs to 13 residues. Trimming pared 6 bases from V and 4 bases from J, leaving 12 bases between. The CDR3 loop reads CASSRGLGYGYTF. CDR3 DNA sequence: TGTGCCAGCAGTCGGGGACTGGGCTATGGCTACACCTTC. Combining the CDR3 with reference TRBV14 and TRBJ1-2 gives the whole variable domain EAGVTQFPSHSVIEKGQTVTLRCDPISGHDNLYWYRRVMGKEIKFLLHFVKESKQDESGMPNNRFLAERTGGTYSTLKVQPAELEDSGVYFCASSRGLGYGYTFGSGTRLTVV.

This clone has a single count. V usage is TRBV5-1 and J usage is TRBJ2-3, with TRBD2 identical over 8 bases. J lost 6 bases, V lost 2 bases, and 8 bases had no gene match. CDR1 is SGHRS, CDR2 YFSETQ, per germline. The CDR3 totals 15 residues. The CDR3 is CASSLQAGEVDTQYF. In DNA, the CDR3 is TGCGCCAGCAGCTTACAAGCGGGAGAGGTTGATACGCAGTATTTT. The full variable domain, in which reference TRBV5-1 and TRBJ2-3 provide the parts outside the CDR3, is KAGVTQTPRYLIKTRGQQVTLSCSPISGHRSVSWYQQTPGQGLQFLFEYFSETQRNKGNFPGRFSGRQFSNSRSEMNVSTLELGDSALYLCASSLQAGEVDTQYFGPGTRLTVL.

V and J are TRBV7-9 and TRBJ2-1, with D possibly being TRBD1 (6 bases). CDR1 and CDR2 from the germline V gene are SEHNR and FQNEAQ (reference sequence). This CDR3 contains 15 residues. The V end lost 6 bases, the J end lost 1 base, and 13 bases lay between the germline ends. The CDR3 sequence is CASSKAGVSYNEQFF. The CDR3 coding sequence is TGTGCCAGCAGTAAGGCAGGGGTTTCCTACAATGAGCAGTTCTTC.

V is TRBV11-2 and J is TRBJ2-1; the match to TRBD2 covers 13 bases. Germline V gene data show CDR1 as SGHAT and CDR2 as FQNNGV. This CDR3 contains 15 residues. The ends lost 3 bases at V and 11 bases at J; junction bases unmatched: 7. Written as DNA, the CDR3 is TGTGCCAGCAGCTTGCAGGGGACTAGCGGGGCTCAGCAGTTCTTC. This gives the protein CASSLQGTSGAQQFF.

The chain couples TRBV2 to TRBJ2-3; 14 positions match TRBD2. Losses at the gene ends were 3 bases for V and 3 bases for J; bases not matched to a gene: 2. This CDR3 is 16 amino acids long. The germline CDR1 and CDR2 sequences are SNHLY and FYNNEI. The CDR3 spells CASSDGTSGRTDTQYF. CDR3 coding DNA: TGTGCCAGCAGTGACGGGACTAGCGGGAGAACAGATACGCAGTATTTT. The variable domain in full, with the rest retrieved from reference TRBV2 and TRBJ2-3, is EPEVTQTPSHQVTQMGQEVILRCVPISNHLYFYWYRQILGQKVEFLVSFYNNEISEKSEIFDDQFSVERPDGSNFTLKIRSTKLEDSAMYFCASSDGTSGRTDTQYFGPGTRLTVL.

The V and J genes are TRBV14 and TRBJ1-2, with D possibly TRBD1 on 5 matching bases. Germline-derived CDR1 and CDR2 are SGHDN and FVKESK. The CDR3 runs 13 residues. Trimming shortened V by 0 bases and J by 3 bases, and 5 bases separated the two germline ends. In DNA, the CDR3 is TGTGCCAGCAGCCAAGACAGGGACTATGGCTACACCTTC. Its translation is CASSQDRDYGYTF.

V gene TRBV18 combines with J gene TRBJ2-7; 7 bases match TRBD1. V shed 3 bases, J shed 3 bases, and the junction held 5 bases outside the gene matches. CDR1 KGHSH and CDR2 LQKENI come from the germline V gene. The CDR3 spans 14 residues. The CDR3 DNA follows: TGTGCCAGCTCACCCGACAGGGATAACTACGAGCAGTACTTC. Its translation is CASSPDRDNYEQYF.

V is TRBV7-8 and J is TRBJ2-2; tentative D call: TRBD1 (6 bases). With 1 base removed from V and 2 bases from J, the gap between germline ends came to 8 bases. This CDR3 has 15 amino acids. Germline V CDR1 and CDR2: SGHVS, FQNEAQ. The CDR3: CASSLVQGNTGELFF. The CDR3 bases are TGTGCCAGCAGCTTAGTACAGGGAAACACCGGGGAGCTGTTTTTT.

The rearrangement joins TRBV25-1 to TRBJ1-1; the match to TRBD1 covers 9 bases. CDR1 MGHDK and CDR2 SYGVNS come from the germline V gene. The CDR3 loop spans 13 amino acids. Trimming cost V 7 bases and J 6 bases; bases outside gene matches: 6. CDR3 sequence (DNA): TGTGCCAGCACTACAGGGGGCTTGTCTGAAGCTTTCTTT. It codes for CASTTGGLSEAFF.

This rearrangement joins TRBV7-8 to TRBJ2-1; weak D call: TRBD2 (5 bases). Trimming took 5 bases from V and 3 from J, leaving 11 bases between them. CDR3 length: 14 amino acids. Germline CDR1 and CDR2: SGHVS and FQNEAQ. The CDR3 sequence: CASSPGYNYNEQFF. DNA of the CDR3: TGTGCCAGCAGCCCGGGGTACAACTACAATGAGCAGTTCTTC.

The chain joins TRBV7-2 to TRBJ2-3; no clear D gene. V lost 5 bases, J lost 4 bases, and 7 bases lay in between. Germline-derived CDR1 and CDR2 are SGHTA and FQGNSA. The CDR3 consists of 12 residues. CDR3 loop: CASSRPPDTQYF. The CDR3 DNA reads TGTGCCAGCAGCCGTCCCCCAGATACGCAGTATTTT.

This sequence joins TRBV6-1 and TRBJ2-2, with D possibly TRBD1 on 5 matching bases. This CDR3 spans 15 amino acids. Germline CDR1 reads MNHNS; CDR2 reads SASEGT. Trimming took off 3 bases at V and 0 bases at J, with 8 bases between the two ends. CDR3 sequence: CASSETVANTGELFF. As DNA, the CDR3 is TGTGCCAGCAGTGAGACAGTGGCGAACACCGGGGAGCTGTTTTTT.

Only one count was recorded for this clone. The V and J genes are TRBV9 and TRBJ2-7, with 10 bases matching TRBD2. CDR1 SGDLS and CDR2 YYNGEE come from the germline V gene. J gave up 5 bases and V 4 bases, and 21 bases lay outside the gene matches. The CDR3 is made up of 19 amino acids. CDR3 in amino acids: CASSLNLGGTGTSEDEQYF. CDR3 DNA sequence: TGTGCCAGCAGCCTTAACCTGGGGGGGACCGGGACTAGCGAGGACGAGCAGTACTTC.

The chain links TRBV21-1 to TRBJ2-7; TRBD1, as called in the table, went unchecked against the DNA. TRBV21-1 is an annotated pseudogene. The CDR3 contains 15 residues. CDR3 amino acids: CASSKGQGNPYEQYF. In DNA form, the CDR3 reads TGTGCCAGCAGCAAAGGACAGGGGAATCCCTACGAGCAGTACTTC.

The count of this clone is one. DNA of the CDR3: TGTGCCAGCAGCCAAACAAACTCCTACGAGCAGTACTTC. It codes for CASSQTNSYEQYF. V usage is TRBV14 and J usage is TRBJ2-7; D remains ambiguous. The CDR3 has 13 amino acids. V was clipped by 2 bases and J by 0 bases, with 5 bases between them. Germline values: CDR1 SGHDN, CDR2 FVKESK.

The J gene is TRBJ1-1, the V gene TRBV4-2; D call uncertain. The CDR3 length is 14 residues. The V and J ends lost 4 bases and 4 bases respectively, with 13 bases between them. From germline, CDR1 is LGHNA and CDR2 YNFKEQ. The CDR3 nucleotides are TGTGCCAGCAGCCCAGTCATGAAGTCCACTGAAGCTTTCTTT. This gives the protein CASSPVMKSTEAFF.

Turning to this clone: An end of the junction differs from the germline gene, which may be a read error. The chain joins TRBV7-3 to TRBJ2-3; TRBD2 matches 14 bases. CDR1 and CDR2 from the germline V gene are SGHTA and FQGTGA. The CDR3 is made up of 19 amino acids. The CDR3 DNA follows: TGTTCCAGCAGCTCCAGTACTGTGACTAGCGGGAGGGCAGCAGATACGCAGTATTTT. This translates into CSSSSSTVTSGRAADTQYF.

About this clone: One junction end does not reproduce the germline sequence, and a read error may be involved. The chain uses TRBV11-3 and TRBJ2-2, with a possible D match to TRBD2 (7 bases). This CDR3 is built from 17 residues. Per the germline V gene, CDR1 is SGHNT and CDR2 is YENEEA. The CDR3 DNA reads TGTGTCAGCCAGATCGATTCGGGGGGCCCCTTGAGCGGGGAGCTGTTTTTT. Its translation is CVSQIDSGGPLSGELFF.

The gene calls are TRBV30 and TRBJ1-2, with D tentatively TRBD1 (6 bases). The CDR3 runs to 13 residues. The V gene lost 1 base and the J gene lost 9 bases, with 15 bases spanning the gap. From germline, CDR1 is GTSNPN and CDR2 SVGIG (reference sequence). The DNA for the CDR3 is TGTGCCTGGAGTGGAGGGGGGGGGAATAGCTACACCTTC. Its translation: CAWSGGGGNSYTF. Full variable domain (rest looked up from reference TRBV30 and TRBJ1-2): SQTIHQWPATLVQPVGSPLSLECTVEGTSNPNLYWYRQAAGRGLQLLFYSVGIGQISSEVPQNLSASRPQDRQFILSSKKLLLSDSGFYLCAWSGGGGNSYTFGSGTRLTVV.

The CDR3, as DNA: TGTGCCAGCAGTTCTACTAGAATACAATACGAGCAGTACTTC. This encodes CASSSTRIQYEQYF. V and J are TRBV6-5 and TRBJ2-5, with D perhaps TRBD2 (5 bases). The tail of the sequence fits TRBJ2-7 better, so the J call may be wrong. The length of the CDR3 is 14 residues. The germline gives CDR1 MNHEY, CDR2 SVGAGI.

This clone was found once. The CDR3 nucleotides are TGTGCCTGGAGCGCGGGACAGGGAAACACCATATATTTT. It translates to CAWSAGQGNTIYF. This rearrangement joins TRBV30 to TRBJ1-3; 7 nucleotides line up with TRBD1. V lost 3 bases, J lost 4 bases, and 3 bases stayed unmatched. This CDR3 is 13 amino acids long. CDR1 is GTSNPN, CDR2 SVGIG, per germline (reference sequence).

The rearrangement links TRBV6-4 to TRBJ1-1; 7 positions agree with TRBD1. The J segment lost 2 bases and the V segment lost 8 bases, leaving 8 bases of the junction unmatched. This CDR3 is built from 14 residues. Germline CDR1 MRHNA, CDR2 SNTAGT. CDR3 DNA: TGTGCCAGCCGACCGGACAGGCAAAACACTGAAGCTTTCTTT. Amino acid sequence: CASRPDRQNTEAFF.

This clone has only a few counts. The chain has TRBV6-5 and TRBJ1-1; D ambiguous. From germline, CDR1 is MNHEY and CDR2 SVGAGI. The CDR3 runs 14 residues. V lost 7 bases and J lost 1, with 13 bases in between. The CDR3 DNA follows: TGTGCCAGCAAGCAATTGGGCGCGAACACTGAAGCTTTCTTT. As protein: CASKQLGANTEAFF.

The chain combines TRBV6-5 with TRBJ2-1; 7 bases fit TRBD2. The CDR3 spans 11 residues. V was clipped by 6 bases and J by 16 bases; unmatched bases: 9. Germline CDR1 is MNHEY and CDR2 is SVGAGI. CDR3 in DNA: TGTGCCAGCAGCTTCAGCGGGGCCCATTTCTTC. It specifies CASSFSGAHFF.

This CDR3 reads CASSWVRSGILNEQFF. The CDR3 region has the DNA TGTGCCAGCAGCTGGGTTCGTAGCGGGATTCTCAATGAGCAGTTCTTC. The gene calls are TRBV5-5 and TRBJ2-1, with 8 bases lining up with TRBD2. This CDR3 spans 16 amino acids. The V and J ends lost 3 bases and 6 bases, in that order; junction bases with no gene match: 11. Germline V CDR1 and CDR2: SGHKS, YYEKEE (reference sequence).